A single sample gave rise to the 19 T cell receptor beta chains below, sequenced in a study of blood T cell repertoires in COVID-19 (dated by TCRdb to the early 2020s). Library preparation used the immunoSEQ multiplex PCR assay. As stored in TCRdb, this immuneACCESS dataset retains in-frame rearrangements with V and J assigned. A fraction of the clones does not appear; measured against another copy, unresolved V genes explain less than half of the discrepancy, and the remainder lacks a known reason. This sample comprises 90,000 to 110,000 clones, 81% of them detected only once. 30% to 45% of the sample is held by the ten biggest clonotypes. Material for sequencing was peripheral blood. These receptors were obtained from a man aged 80 or over with acute or convalescent COVID-19.

V is TRBV28 and J is TRBJ1-5; TRBD1 matches at 8 bases. The trim removed 4 bases at V and 4 bases at J, leaving 3 bases unmatched. This CDR3 is 14 amino acids long. CDR1 and CDR2 from the germline V gene are MDHEN and SYDVKM. CDR3 amino acids: CASSSGTGNQPQHF. The DNA of the CDR3 is TGTGCCAGCAGTTCCGGGACAGGTAATCAGCCCCAGCATTTT.

This clone was seen a single time. The gene calls are TRBV5-1 and TRBJ2-5; 7 nucleotides align to TRBD2. From germline, CDR1 is SGHRS and CDR2 YFSETQ. The J segment lost 5 bases and the V segment lost 0 bases, leaving 4 bases of the junction unmatched. The CDR3 totals 14 residues. The CDR3 is CASSLVTSDETQYF. CDR3 DNA: TGCGCCAGCAGCTTGGTAACTAGCGATGAGACCCAGTACTTC.

V gene TRBV7-9 combines with J gene TRBJ1-3, with a tentative D call TRBD1 (6 bases). CDR3 length: 16 residues. With 2 bases removed from V and 4 bases from J, the gap between germline ends came to 15 bases. Germline V gene data show CDR1 as SEHNR and CDR2 as FQNEAQ (reference sequence). The CDR3 loop is CASSLSAGGTGNTIYF. The DNA for the CDR3 is TGTGCCAGCAGCTTAAGTGCGGGGGGCACAGGAAACACCATATATTTT.

This chain connects TRBV5-1 to TRBJ2-5; D may be TRBD2 (6 bases). The V gene lost 4 bases and the J gene lost 2 bases, with 9 bases spanning the gap. There are 13 residues in the CDR3. In germline, CDR1 is SGHRS, CDR2 YFSETQ. CDR3 region: CASSRDSQETQYF. DNA of the CDR3: TGCGCCAGCAGCCGGGACTCGCAAGAGACCCAGTACTTC.

The chain uses TRBV2 and TRBJ1-3; D gene uncertain. Germline V gene sequence: CDR1 SNHLY, CDR2 FYNNEI. The CDR3 runs to 14 residues. V was clipped by 8 bases and J by 0 bases, with 11 bases between them. The CDR3 loop is CASFDRSSGNTIYF. CDR3 DNA: TGTGCCAGCTTCGACCGGAGCTCTGGAAACACCATATATTTT.

This clone was seen many times. The chain is built from TRBV6-5 and TRBJ1-4; 10 positions agree with TRBD1. Germline V gene data show CDR1 as MNHEY and CDR2 as SVGAGI. V trimming: 6 bases; J trimming: 5 bases; junction bases outside the gene matches: 6. The CDR3 is 15 residues long. For the CDR3, the DNA is TGTGCCAGCAGCCACCCGGGACAGGGGAATGAAAAACTGTTTTTT. Translation gives CASSHPGQGNEKLFF.

The rearrangement joins TRBV6-5 to TRBJ2-1, with D possibly TRBD2 on 6 matching bases. V gave up 6 bases and J gave up 8 bases, with 20 bases separating them. The V gene's germline CDR1 is MNHEY and CDR2 SVGAGI. This CDR3 contains 15 residues. CDR3 bases: TGTGCCAGCAGCCCCCTACTAGCAACTTCCTATGAGCAGTTCTTC. It specifies CASSPLLATSYEQFF.

The chain carries TRBV2 and TRBJ1-5; TRBD1 aligns across 10 bases. Germline lookup yields CDR1 SNHLY and CDR2 FYNNEI. The CDR3 is 13 residues long. With V trimmed by 8 bases and J by 7 bases, 5 bases remained unmatched. The CDR3 coding sequence is TGTGCCAGCTACGGACAGGGGGGCCAGCCCCAGCATTTT. Protein: CASYGQGGQPQHF.

The chain recombines TRBV10-3 with TRBJ2-2, with a possible D match to TRBD2 (6 bases). The ends were cut back, 11 bases at V and 4 bases at J, with 11 bases in the middle. Germline CDR1 is ENHRY and CDR2 is SYGVKD. This CDR3 has 12 amino acids. The CDR3 region is CAGGRGTGELFF. The CDR3 DNA sequence: TGTGCCGGGGGGAGAGGCACCGGGGAGCTGTTTTTT.

V gene TRBV10-3 combines with J gene TRBJ2-2; D perhaps matches TRBD2 (5 bases). The CDR3 is 15 amino acids. The ends were cut back, 6 bases at V and 2 bases at J, with 13 bases in the middle. The germline CDR1 and CDR2 sequences are ENHRY and SYGVKD. CDR3 bases: TGTGCCATCAGGGGGAGCGGAACTAACACCGGGGAGCTGTTTTTT. Encoded protein: CAIRGSGTNTGELFF.

The V call is TRBV5-1, the J call TRBJ2-2; D ambiguous. With 4 bases removed from V and 5 bases from J, the gap between germline ends came to 15 bases. CDR1 and CDR2 from the germline V gene are SGHRS and YFSETQ. There are 15 residues in the CDR3. The CDR3 nucleotides are TGCGCCAGCAGCCTGGTTTCTCCTCCGACCGGGGAGCTGTTTTTT. Translation: CASSLVSPPTGELFF.

V and J are TRBV19 and TRBJ2-3; 7 nucleotides align to TRBD1. This CDR3 has 16 residues. The germline V gene encodes CDR1 LNHDA and CDR2 SQIVND (reference sequence). With 6 bases clipped from V and 2 bases from J, the junction kept 11 bases outside the gene matches. The CDR3 sequence: CASRPRDSLITDTQYF. As DNA, the CDR3 is TGTGCCAGTAGACCTCGGGACAGCCTCATCACAGATACGCAGTATTTT.

J is TRBJ2-3 and V is TRBV5-6, with 11 bases lining up with TRBD2. After removal of 1 base from V and 12 bases from J, the junction contained 1 base not matched to a gene. Per the germline V gene, CDR1 is SGHDT and CDR2 is YYEEEE. CDR3 length: 12 amino acids. The chain's CDR3 is CASSLTSGGQYF. DNA for the CDR3: TGTGCCAGCAGCTTGACTAGCGGGGGACAGTATTTT.

The CDR3 loop is CASSLTGSTEAFF. In DNA form, the CDR3 reads TGTGCCAGCAGCTTGACAGGGAGCACTGAAGCTTTCTTT. The chain joins TRBV7-9 to TRBJ1-1, with 7 bases fitting TRBD1. The CDR3 has 13 residues. V lost 3 bases to trimming and J lost 4 bases; unmatched junction nucleotides: 2. The V gene's germline CDR1 is SEHNR and CDR2 FQNEAQ (reference sequence).

The chain carries TRBV5-1 and TRBJ1-1, with TRBD1 as a possible D gene (5 bases). The CDR3 spans 13 residues. V was pared by 5 bases and J by 1 base, with 9 bases between. Germline CDR1 and CDR2: SGHRS and YFSETQ. The CDR3 loop is CASSFTGNTEAFF. DNA for the CDR3: TGCGCCAGCAGTTTTACAGGGAACACTGAAGCTTTCTTT.

This clone has just one count. V and J are TRBV10-3 and TRBJ2-1; D perhaps matches TRBD1 (6 bases). Germline CDR1 and CDR2: ENHRY and SYGVKD. The V and J ends lost 0 bases and 0 bases respectively, with 15 bases between them. The CDR3 runs to 18 residues. The CDR3 here is CAISESWQGLSSYNEQFF. Written as DNA, the CDR3 is TGTGCCATCAGTGAGTCCTGGCAGGGGCTAAGCTCCTACAATGAGCAGTTCTTC.

This chain links TRBV29-1 with TRBJ1-4; 8 bases map to TRBD1. Germline-derived CDR1 and CDR2 are SQVTM and ANQGSEA. The CDR3 sequence is 13 residues long. The V segment lost 1 base and the J segment 8 bases; nucleotides outside the gene matches: 3. The chain's CDR3 is CSVEGQGREKLFF. In DNA, the CDR3 is TGCAGCGTTGAAGGACAGGGGCGCGAAAAACTGTTTTTT.

In this sample, this clone turned up once. V gene TRBV3-1 (or the pseudogene TRBV3-2) combines with J gene TRBJ2-5; 10 nucleotides agree with TRBD2. CDR3 length: 15 residues. Per the germline V gene, CDR1 is LGHDT and CDR2 is YNNKEL (reference sequence). V lost 2 bases to trimming and J lost 5 bases; unmatched junction nucleotides: 5. In nucleotides, the CDR3 is TGTGCCAGCAGCCAACCGGGACTAGCGTTGGAGACCCAGTACTTC. Translating it yields CASSQPGLALETQYF.

This sequence joins TRBV20-1 and TRBJ2-1; the D gene is possibly TRBD2 (6 bases). V was clipped by 4 bases and J by 10 bases, with 11 bases between them. The CDR3 has 11 amino acids. Germline V gene data show CDR1 as DFQATT and CDR2 as SNEGSKA (reference sequence). The CDR3 is CSANLAREQFF. For the CDR3, the DNA is TGCAGTGCTAATCTAGCGAGGGAGCAGTTCTTC.